One and the same sample provided the 13 T cell receptor beta chains below, sequenced in a study of blood T cell repertoires in COVID-19. Repertoires were generated with immunoSEQ multiplex PCR, while TCRdb's copy carries only in-frame clones and drops some. The data show roughly 400,000 clones, 80% to 90% seen once. Source material: PBMCs or T cells enriched from blood (not recorded which). The receptors come from a man aged 30 to 45 who had recovered from COVID-19.

For this clone: The same CDR3 arises from other DNA sequences in this sample as well. CDR3 protein: CASSPRRRGNQPQHF. CDR3 nucleotides: TGTGCCAGCAGTCCCCGTCGGAGGGGCAATCAGCCCCAGCATTTT. The chain employs TRBV28 and TRBJ1-5; no firm D call. V shed 5 bases and J shed 2 bases, with 13 bases lying between them. CDR3 length equals 15 residues. From germline, CDR1 is MDHEN and CDR2 SYDVKM.

V gene TRBV19 combines with J gene TRBJ1-3; no definite D call. V lost 5 bases and J lost 0, with 11 bases in between. CDR1 is LNHDA, CDR2 SQIVND, per germline (reference sequence). CDR3 length: 15 residues. The chain's CDR3 is CASSAAVYSGNTIYF. The CDR3 coding sequence is TGTGCCAGTAGTGCTGCGGTTTACTCTGGAAACACCATATATTTT.

This clone was found a few times. The V and J genes are TRBV2 and TRBJ1-2; the D is unclear. V lost 6 bases and J lost 4, with 12 bases in between. Germline V gene sequence: CDR1 SNHLY, CDR2 FYNNEI. This CDR3 spans 13 amino acids. The CDR3 bases are TGTGCCAGCAGAGAGGGTGTTGGCTATGGCTACACCTTC. Its translation is CASREGVGYGYTF. The full variable domain, its missing parts supplied by reference TRBV2 and TRBJ1-2, is EPEVTQTPSHQVTQMGQEVILRCVPISNHLYFYWYRQILGQKVEFLVSFYNNEISEKSEIFDDQFSVERPDGSNFTLKIRSTKLEDSAMYFCASREGVGYGYTFGSGTRLTVV.

The chain combines TRBV10-3 with TRBJ1-2; TRBD1 might be the D (6 bases). The CDR3 sequence is 14 residues long. Germline V gives CDR1 ENHRY, CDR2 SYGVKD. The V end lost 6 bases, the J end lost 6 bases, and 17 bases lay between the germline ends. The CDR3 is CAIRIGGPEDGYTF. In DNA, the CDR3 is TGTGCCATCAGAATAGGGGGACCTGAGGATGGCTACACCTTC.

The rearrangement links TRBV24-1 to TRBJ2-3; 8 bases agree with TRBD1. Per the germline V gene, CDR1 is KGHDR and CDR2 is SFDVKD. V gave up 4 bases and J gave up 2 bases; unmatched junction bases: 4. This CDR3 is built from 15 residues. Here the CDR3 reads CATSEDRDFTDTQYF. For the CDR3, the DNA is TGTGCCACCAGTGAGGACAGGGACTTCACAGATACGCAGTATTTT.

The rearrangement links TRBV2 to TRBJ1-1, with 8 bases matching TRBD1. The V segment lost 6 bases and the J segment 6 bases; nucleotides outside the gene matches: 12. CDR1 is SNHLY, CDR2 FYNNEI, per germline. This CDR3 spans 15 amino acids. CDR3 protein: CASSPSGGAYAEAFF. CDR3 nucleotide sequence: TGTGCCAGCAGCCCATCAGGGGGCGCATATGCTGAAGCTTTCTTT.

This chain links TRBV5-6 with TRBJ2-1, with D unresolved. Trimming stripped 1 base from V and 3 bases from J, with 11 bases between. This CDR3 has 15 amino acids. Germline V gives CDR1 SGHDT, CDR2 YYEEEE. The CDR3 nucleotides read TGTGCCAGCAGCTTGTTGCGGAACCGCTACAATGAGCAGTTCTTC. Amino acid sequence: CASSLLRNRYNEQFF. Combining the CDR3 with reference TRBV5-6 and TRBJ2-1 gives the whole variable domain DAGVTQSPTHLIKTRGQQVTLRCSPKSGHDTVSWYQQALGQGPQFIFQYYEEEERQRGNFPDRFSGHQFPNYSSELNVNALLLGDSALYLCASSLLRNRYNEQFFGPGTRLTVL.

The gene calls are TRBV19 and TRBJ1-6; D not certain. Germline V lookup: CDR1 LNHDA, CDR2 SQIVND (reference sequence). Trimming pared 5 bases from V and 5 bases from J, leaving 13 bases between. The CDR3 totals 15 residues. CDR3 DNA sequence: TGTGCCAGTAGTCGCGAGGGCTACAATAATTCACCCCTCCACTTT. This sequence encodes CASSREGYNNSPLHF.

This clone was seen a single time. This chain uses TRBV27 with TRBJ2-1, with 13 bases matching TRBD2. The germline gives CDR1 MNHEY, CDR2 SMNVEV (reference sequence). The CDR3 is 16 residues long. V trimming: 6 bases; J trimming: 5 bases; junction bases outside the gene matches: 7. CDR3 loop: CASRPPGLAGHNEQFF. The CDR3, as DNA: TGTGCCAGCAGACCCCCGGGACTAGCGGGGCACAATGAGCAGTTCTTC.

CDR3 DNA: TGTGCCAGCAGTTCTTTCCCGGGACTAGCGGGAGATACCGGGGAGCTGTTTTTT. Residues: CASSSFPGLAGDTGELFF. The chain couples TRBV7-2 to TRBJ2-2; 14 bases line up with TRBD2. Germline assignment: CDR1 SGHTA and CDR2 FQGNSA. This CDR3 region has 18 residues. V lost 6 bases to trimming and J lost 5 bases; unmatched junction nucleotides: 11.

V usage is TRBV24-1 and J usage is TRBJ1-2; D remains unclear. V lost 5 bases and J lost 8, with 11 bases in between. The CDR3 length is 12 residues. CDR1 is KGHDR, CDR2 SFDVKD, per germline. The CDR3 region has the DNA TGTGCCACCAGTGGGCCTTCGGGGGGCTACACCTTC. This gives the protein CATSGPSGGYTF.

In its sample, this clone was seen once. The V gene is TRBV5-1, the J gene TRBJ1-6; possibly TRBD1 for D (5 bases). The CDR3 sequence is 14 residues long. Germline V gene sequence: CDR1 SGHRS, CDR2 YFSETQ. V was clipped by 1 base and J by 10 bases, with 12 bases between them. The DNA of the CDR3 is TGCGCCAGCAGCTTGTGGGACTTGGAATCACCCCTCCACTTT. Translating it yields CASSLWDLESPLHF.

The chain employs TRBV4-1 and TRBJ1-4; 7 bases map to TRBD1. The length of the CDR3 is 19 residues. The V and J ends lost 4 bases and 5 bases, in that order; junction bases with no gene match: 19. Germline V gives CDR1 MGHRA, CDR2 YSYEKL. As DNA, the CDR3 is TGCGCCAGCAGCCTTATTACCCGACAGGGTCCCCGGAAGAATGAAAAACTGTTTTTT. Residues: CASSLITRQGPRKNEKLFF.